The 11 T cell receptor beta chains in this list originate from one sample, sequenced in a study of T cell repertoires in cytomegalovirus infection. MiXCR, applied by TCRdb to the reads, yields one record per CDR3 protein. There are 500,000 to 600,000 distinct CDR3 sequences in the sample; 16% occur only once, and roughly a quarter lies in the top ten. Source material: CD8+ T cells from PBMCs. All receptors derive from a human donor in good health (CMV status not recorded). Some clones in this sample may be carry-over from other donors' samples.

This clonotype came up many times. This rearrangement joins TRBV27 to TRBJ1-5; 8 nucleotides agree with TRBD1. Unmatched junction bases numbered 4, after V lost 0 bases and J lost 0 bases. The CDR3 totals 17 residues. Germline V gives CDR1 MNHEY, CDR2 SMNVEV (reference sequence). CDR3 bases: TGTGCCAGCAGTTTATCCAGGGGGCTTGGTAGCAATCAGCCCCAGCATTTT. It yields the protein CASSLSRGLGSNQPQHF.

This clonotype was recorded at least ten times. This chain joins TRBV27 and TRBJ2-3; 7 bases map to TRBD1. Trimming removed 5 bases from V and 2 bases from J; junction bases left unmatched: 4. Germline CDR1 MNHEY, CDR2 SMNVEV (reference sequence). The CDR3 is 14 residues long. CDR3 coding DNA: TGTGCCAGCAGTCCTGACAGGGCCACAGATACGCAGTATTTT. Translating gives CASSPDRATDTQYF.

V is TRBV5-4 and J is TRBJ2-3; 7 bases map to TRBD2. Trimming took 1 base from V and 2 from J; bases not matched to a gene: 1. This CDR3 is 14 amino acids long. From germline, CDR1 is SGHNT and CDR2 YYREEE (reference sequence). This CDR3 is CASSLREDTDTQYF. Here the CDR3 DNA reads TGTGCCAGCAGCTTGCGGGAGGACACAGATACGCAGTATTTT.

About this clonotype: This clone may be a read error of a much larger clone one base away. CDR3 sequence (DNA): TGTACCAGCAGCCTGAGCCCCGGGAAGACCCAGTACTTC. It codes for CTSSLSPGKTQYF. The V gene is TRBV12-3 or TRBV12-4, the J gene TRBJ2-5; D may be TRBD2 (5 bases). CDR3 length: 13 residues.

This clonotype occurred many times. The chain recombines TRBV5-6 with TRBJ1-2; TRBD1 aligns across 7 bases. The CDR3 runs to 14 residues. CDR1 is SGHDT and CDR2 is YYEEEE in the germline V gene. V gave up 4 bases and J gave up 5 bases; unmatched junction bases: 8. The CDR3 sequence: CASSLDRDRYGYTF. CDR3 nucleotide sequence: TGTGCCAGCAGCCTGGACCGGGACAGATATGGCTACACCTTC.

V is TRBV19 and J is TRBJ1-1, with D possibly TRBD1 on 6 matching bases. Trimming cost V 7 bases and J 8 bases, with 14 bases left between them. Germline V gene lookup returns CDR1 LNHDA and CDR2 SQIVND (reference sequence). This CDR3 has 12 amino acids. CDR3: CASTLFRGEAFF. In DNA, the CDR3 is TGTGCCAGTACCCTATTCAGGGGAGAAGCTTTCTTT.

V gene TRBV7-3 combines with J gene TRBJ1-1, with 7 bases aligning to TRBD1. This CDR3 is 18 amino acids long. Trimming took 4 bases from V and 3 from J; bases not matched to a gene: 17. In germline, CDR1 is SGHTA, CDR2 FQGTGA. The CDR3 loop is CASSYDREWYSRDTEAFF. The CDR3 bases are TGTGCCAGCAGCTACGACAGGGAATGGTACTCTAGAGACACTGAAGCTTTCTTT.

In this sample, this clonotype turned up many times. The chain has TRBV19 and TRBJ1-5; 8 bases match TRBD1. V shed 10 bases, J shed 6 bases, and the junction held 23 bases outside the gene matches. Germline V gives CDR1 LNHDA, CDR2 SQIVND (reference sequence). The CDR3 contains 18 residues. The CDR3 DNA sequence: TGTGCCAAAATGGGATTAGAAGGAGACAGGGGTAGGTGTCAGCCCCAGCATTTT. This encodes CAKMGLEGDRGRCQPQHF.

This chain links TRBV27 with TRBJ1-1, with D maybe TRBD1 (5 bases). V lost 10 bases to trimming and J lost 0 bases, with 9 bases between them. The length of the CDR3 is 12 residues. CDR1 is MNHEY and CDR2 is SMNVEV in the germline V gene (reference sequence). The CDR3, as DNA: TGTGCCACGGGACCCTTGAACACTGAAGCTTTCTTT. This codes for CATGPLNTEAFF.

This clonotype has just a few counts. The V and J genes are TRBV20-1 and TRBJ2-1; 7 bases are a match to TRBD2. Germline V CDR1 and CDR2: DFQATT, SNEGSKA (reference sequence). Unmatched junction bases numbered 7, after V lost 2 bases and J lost 3 bases. The CDR3 has 15 amino acids. The DNA of the CDR3 is TGCAGTGCTAGACCACTGCGGGAGCACTACAATGAGCAGTTCTTC. Translating it yields CSARPLREHYNEQFF.

This chain links TRBV15 with TRBJ2-7; 10 positions agree with TRBD2. Unmatched junction bases numbered 9, after V lost 1 base and J lost 0 bases. The CDR3 runs 18 residues. Germline-derived CDR1 and CDR2 are LNHNV and YYDKDF (reference sequence). CDR3 DNA: TGTGCCACCAGCAGAGTGGTAGCGGGAGGCCTCTCCTCCTACGAGCAGTACTTC. It specifies CATSRVVAGGLSSYEQYF.